The 6 T cell receptor beta chains listed next were all sequenced from one sample in a study of T cell clonality in common variable immunodeficiency. Libraries were prepared by immunoSEQ multiplex PCR; TCRdb keeps only in-frame clonotypes and omits some of them. The record shows about 74,000 clones for this sample, with no singletons present. The sequenced material came from peripheral blood mononuclear cells. The origin of the receptors is a person aged 18 to 75 in good health.

At least ten counts were recorded for this clone. Sequencing ends 3 residues short of the CDR3 end; the germline J gene provides the rest. This rearrangement joins TRBV16 to TRBJ2-1; TRBD2 matches at 9 bases. CDR1 KGHSY and CDR2 FQNENV come from the germline V gene. The ends lost 8 bases at V and 5 bases at J; junction bases unmatched: 10. The CDR3 covers 15 residues. The CDR3 protein is CASAIGGRADNEQFF. The sequenced part of the CDR3 DNA is TGTGCCAGCGCCATAGGCGGGAGGGCCGACAATGAG.

This clone appeared many times. The read ends 3 residues shy of where the CDR3 ends; the end is completed using the germline J gene. The J gene is TRBJ2-1, the V gene TRBV12-3 or TRBV12-4; possibly TRBD2 for D (6 bases). V shed 6 bases and J shed 6 bases, with 18 bases lying between them. The CDR3 spans 15 residues. This CDR3 reads CASSPRAGILNEQFF. CDR3 DNA, as far as it was read: TGTGCCAGCAGCCCTAGGGCGGGAATCCTCAATGAG.

Many counts were recorded for this clone. The read gets to within 3 residues of the CDR3 end, and the germline J gene fills in the rest. The V gene is TRBV2, the J gene TRBJ2-1; possibly TRBD2 for D (5 bases). CDR3 length equals 18 residues. The germline gives CDR1 SNHLY, CDR2 FYNNEI. V lost 2 bases to trimming and J lost 4 bases, with 21 bases between them. The CDR3 region is CASSEYRRTLTPYNEQFF. CDR3 bases read: TGTGCCAGCAGTGAATATCGTCGGACTCTAACCCCTTACAATGAG.

At least ten counts were recorded for this clone. An end of the junction differs from the germline gene, which may be a read error. The read stops 3 residues short of the end of the CDR3; the missing end is completed from the germline J gene. J is TRBJ2-7 and V is TRBV5-1, with 7 bases that match TRBD1. CDR3 length: 14 residues. Germline-derived CDR1 and CDR2 are SGHRS and YFSETQ. The sequenced part of the CDR3 DNA is TGCGCCAGCAACCGGGACAGATCCTCCAACGAG. Translated: CASNRDRSSNE. The CDR3 in full is CASNRDRSSNEQYF.

This clone was found many times. The sequence runs out 3 residues before the end of the CDR3; the remainder is reconstructed from the germline J gene. The gene calls are TRBV20-1 and TRBJ1-2, with D possibly matching TRBD1 (5 bases). Germline V CDR1 and CDR2: DFQATT, SNEGSKA (reference sequence). CDR3 length equals 14 residues. CDR3 residues: CSAAVGHEDVGYTF. CDR3 DNA (partial): TGCAGTGCTGCCGTGGGGCACGAGGACGTCGGC.

There are many counts of this clone. The sequenced fragment ends 3 residues before the CDR3 boundary, so the rest is inferred from the germline J gene. The chain employs TRBV20-1 and TRBJ2-7, with D perhaps TRBD1 (5 bases). CDR1 is DFQATT, CDR2 SNEGSKA, per germline (reference sequence). The CDR3 extends over 14 amino acids. Between the trimmed V and J ends, which lost 0 bases and 3 bases, there was a span of 12 bases. The covered CDR3 bases are TGCAGTGCTAGAGATAGACAGACCCTCTACGAG. This gives the protein CSARDRQTLYE. The complete CDR3 reads CSARDRQTLYEQYF.